This entry concerns a single T cell receptor (beta chain). Specified time point: peripheral blood 6 weeks after treatment start. The sample is drawn from a study of PD-L1 blockade in urothelial cancer. Background on the study: Patients' atezolizumab regimen, 1,200 mg intravenously every 3 weeks, began around 2014. Anywhere from 0 to 3 prior chemotherapy regimens had been received by patients.

Assay used: immunoSEQ multiplex PCR; TCRdb lists only in-frame clones, some missing. The repertoire holds roughly 100,000 clones, with 75% to 90% as singletons. Per germline, CDR1 WSHSY and CDR2 SAAADI. V lost 5 bases, J lost 6 bases, and 13 bases lay in between. This CDR3 comprises 14 residues. The source of this sequence is a man in his 70s with urothelial cancer. This chain uses TRBV10-2 with TRBJ1-4, with D possibly being TRBD1 (5 bases). The sequences come from PBMCs, collected around atezolizumab (anti-PD-L1) treatment. The CDR3 sequence: CASSSDIEDEKLFF. In DNA form, the CDR3 reads TGCGCCAGCAGTTCGGACATAGAGGATGAAAAACTGTTTTTT.